Included here is one T cell receptor beta chain sequence, with context. The target antigen is unknown. This entry is derived from a study of T-cell memory formation after mild COVID-19. Whole-study context: Largely, the TCR clusters proved donor specific.

General study results and limits: From day 15 to 85, contracting clones were balanced between CD4 and CD8, whereas later expanders leaned toward CD4+.

5'RACE with constant-segment primers yielded barcoded, UMI-tagged TCR alpha and TCR beta cDNA libraries. TCRdb passed the 5' RACE reads through MiXCR, listing each CDR3 protein once. The profile shows under 700,000 distinct CDR3 sequences, around 21% of them singletons. CDR1 and CDR2 from the germline V gene are KGHDR and SFDVKD. V lost 5 bases and J 2 bases, leaving 19 bases between the germline ends. The CDR3 contains 17 residues. V and J are TRBV24-1 and TRBJ2-3; possibly TRBD1 for D (6 bases). The clonotype originates from an adult woman who had mild COVID-19 (a few samples of this study predate the infection). Cell type and time point are not known. Sequenced input: PBMCs or a T cell subset sorted from them (not recorded which). As DNA, the CDR3 is TGTGCCACCAGTGGAGGCGCCGCGACAGGCTTCACAGATACGCAGTATTTT. This sequence encodes CATSGGAATGFTDTQYF.